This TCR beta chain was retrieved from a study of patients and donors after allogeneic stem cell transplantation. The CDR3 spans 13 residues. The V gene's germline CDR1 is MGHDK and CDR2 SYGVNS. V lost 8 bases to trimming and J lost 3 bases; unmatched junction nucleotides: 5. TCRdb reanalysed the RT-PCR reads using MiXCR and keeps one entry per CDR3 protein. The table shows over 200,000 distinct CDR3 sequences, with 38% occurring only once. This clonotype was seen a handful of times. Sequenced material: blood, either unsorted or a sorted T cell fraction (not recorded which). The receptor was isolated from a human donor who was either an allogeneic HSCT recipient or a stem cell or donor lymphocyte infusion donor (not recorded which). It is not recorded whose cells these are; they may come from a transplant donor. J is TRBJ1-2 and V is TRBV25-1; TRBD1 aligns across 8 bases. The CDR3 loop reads CASARGLDYGYTF. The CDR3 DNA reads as TGTGCCAGCGCCAGGGGGCTCGACTATGGCTACACCTTC.